This TCR beta chain was captured in a study of CD8 T cells in ankylosing spondylitis. This clonotype was found many times. Trimming pared 0 bases from V and 2 bases from J, leaving 11 bases between. The CDR3 runs 15 residues. Germline values: CDR1 SGHRS, CDR2 YFSETQ. TCRdb re-called the 5' RACE reads through MiXCR, storing one row per CDR3 protein. The sample lists 200,000 to 300,000 distinct CDR3 sequences, around 9.1% seen once, with approximately 6.3% in the top ten. Sequencing was carried out using blood, either unsorted or a sorted T cell fraction (not recorded which). The chain has TRBV5-1 and TRBJ2-5; D might be TRBD1 (5 bases). This clonotype was obtained from a male donor with ankylosing spondylitis or in good health (not recorded which). CDR3 in DNA: TGCGCCAGCAGCTTGGGCATGGGGCAGCAAGAGACCCAGTACTTC. The encoded protein is CASSLGMGQQETQYF.